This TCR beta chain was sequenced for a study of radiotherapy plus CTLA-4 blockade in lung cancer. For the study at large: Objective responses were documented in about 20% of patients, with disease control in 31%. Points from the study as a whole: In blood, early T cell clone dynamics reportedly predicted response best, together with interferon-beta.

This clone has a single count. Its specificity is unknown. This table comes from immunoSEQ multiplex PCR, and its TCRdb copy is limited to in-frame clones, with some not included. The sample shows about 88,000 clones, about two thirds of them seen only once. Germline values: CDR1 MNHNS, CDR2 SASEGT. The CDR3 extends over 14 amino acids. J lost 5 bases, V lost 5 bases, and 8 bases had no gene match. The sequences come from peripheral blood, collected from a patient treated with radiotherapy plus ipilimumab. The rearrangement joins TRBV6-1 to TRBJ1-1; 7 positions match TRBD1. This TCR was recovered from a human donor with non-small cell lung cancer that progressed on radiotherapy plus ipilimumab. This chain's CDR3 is CASSYRQGGTEAFF. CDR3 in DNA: TGTGCCAGCAGTTATCGACAGGGCGGAACTGAAGCTTTCTTT.